This T cell receptor beta chain was documented in a study of blood T cells in healthy people across ages. The germline CDR1 and CDR2 sequences are KGHDR and SFDVKD. The length of the CDR3 is 16 residues. J lost 4 bases, V lost 4 bases, and 5 bases had no gene match. Russia was home to the donors, healthy Caucasian individuals aged about 6 to 90. Primed by a sample-barcoded 5' primer and a J-beta primer mix, a second PCR proceeded for about 6 to 12 cycles. All samples yielded 2.5 million or more CDR3-containing paired-end reads. TCRdb re-called the 5' RACE reads with MiXCR, one entry per CDR3 protein. The sample includes under 2 million distinct CDR3 sequences, about 35% of them seen just once.

The material sequenced was blood. The rearrangement links TRBV24-1 to TRBJ2-1; 11 nucleotides match TRBD2. This TCR came from a woman younger than 45 in good health. In DNA, the CDR3 is TGTGCCACCAGTGACCCGGGACTAGCGGATTACAATGAGCAGTTCTTC. This translates into CATSDPGLADYNEQFF.